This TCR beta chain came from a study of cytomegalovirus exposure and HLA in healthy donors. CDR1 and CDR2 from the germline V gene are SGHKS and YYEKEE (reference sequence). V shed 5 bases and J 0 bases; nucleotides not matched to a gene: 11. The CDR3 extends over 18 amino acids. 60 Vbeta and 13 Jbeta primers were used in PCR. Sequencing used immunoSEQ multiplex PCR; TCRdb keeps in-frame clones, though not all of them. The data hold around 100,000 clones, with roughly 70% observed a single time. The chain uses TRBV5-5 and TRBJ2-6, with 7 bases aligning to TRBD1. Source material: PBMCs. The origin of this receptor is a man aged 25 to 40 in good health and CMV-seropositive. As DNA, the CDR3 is TGTGCCAGCAGTCTAACAGGGGAACCCCCCTCTGGGGCCAACGTCCTGACTTTC. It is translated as CASSLTGEPPSGANVLTF.